Detailed here is one TCR beta chain. The antigen remains undetermined. The data belong to a study of CD8 T cells in Susac syndrome. Study-wide background: Within the sequenced group of Susac syndrome patients, six showed active disease and about eight were in remission. General study points: CD8+ clones in Susac expanded most in TEMRA cells and active patients.

Germline V gene data show CDR1 as SNHLY and CDR2 as FYNNEI. The V end was cut by 6 bases, the J end by 4 bases, with 4 bases between. This CDR3 contains 10 residues. With random hexamers, reverse transcription was performed on roughly 0.5 to 1 ug of RNA. One entry per CDR3 protein, called by TCRdb with MiXCR from the immunoSEQ multiplex PCR reads. Here the sample spans roughly 80,000 distinct CDR3 sequences, approximately 93% being singletons. The sequence was collected from a human donor with Susac syndrome. Source material: CD8+ T cells from PBMCs. The chain joins TRBV2 to TRBJ2-7; no reliable D call. This chain's CDR3 is CASRKYEQYF. CDR3 bases: TGTGCCAGCAGGAAATACGAGCAGTACTTC.